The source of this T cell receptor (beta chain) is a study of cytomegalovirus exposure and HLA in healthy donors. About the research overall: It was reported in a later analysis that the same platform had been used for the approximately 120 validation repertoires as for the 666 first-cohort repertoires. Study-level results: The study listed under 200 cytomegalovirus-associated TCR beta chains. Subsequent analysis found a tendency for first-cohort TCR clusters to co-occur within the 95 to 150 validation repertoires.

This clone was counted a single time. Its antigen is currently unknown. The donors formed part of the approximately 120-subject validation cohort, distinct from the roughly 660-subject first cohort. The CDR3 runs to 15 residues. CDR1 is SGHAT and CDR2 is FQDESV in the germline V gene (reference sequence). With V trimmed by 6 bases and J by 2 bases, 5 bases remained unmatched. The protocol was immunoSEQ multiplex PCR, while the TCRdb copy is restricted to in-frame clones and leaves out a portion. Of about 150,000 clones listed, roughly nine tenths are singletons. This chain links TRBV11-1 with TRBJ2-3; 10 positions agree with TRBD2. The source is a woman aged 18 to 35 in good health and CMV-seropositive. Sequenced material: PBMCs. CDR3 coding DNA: TGTGCCAGCAGTACTCTAGCGGGGGTCACAGATACGCAGTATTTT. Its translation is CASSTLAGVTDTQYF.